Detailed here is one T cell receptor beta chain. Its antigen is unidentified. This sample stems from a study of early T cells in non-severe SARS-CoV-2 infection. Study observations and caveats: Anti-spike CD8 specificities were favored by VDJdb matching, whose results missed private and CD4 specificities.

Trimming removed 4 bases from V and 1 base from J, with 14 bases in between. The CDR3 extends over 16 amino acids. Per germline, CDR1 MNHEY and CDR2 SVGAGI. Researchers tagged individual cDNA molecules with unique molecular identifiers. Each CDR3 protein gets one entry after TCRdb re-called the 5' RACE reads with MiXCR. The table lists roughly 100,000 distinct CDR3 sequences, approximately 12% of them singletons. This chain links TRBV6-5 with TRBJ2-1, with a weak D call TRBD2 (7 bases). The source is an adult who was a healthcare worker with PCR-confirmed SARS-CoV-2 infection or an uninfected control (not recorded which). This sample comprised whole blood, obtained at baseline. The CDR3 sequence: CASSLVGGPSYNEQFF. DNA for the CDR3: TGTGCCAGCAGTTTGGTCGGGGGGCCTTCCTACAATGAGCAGTTCTTC.